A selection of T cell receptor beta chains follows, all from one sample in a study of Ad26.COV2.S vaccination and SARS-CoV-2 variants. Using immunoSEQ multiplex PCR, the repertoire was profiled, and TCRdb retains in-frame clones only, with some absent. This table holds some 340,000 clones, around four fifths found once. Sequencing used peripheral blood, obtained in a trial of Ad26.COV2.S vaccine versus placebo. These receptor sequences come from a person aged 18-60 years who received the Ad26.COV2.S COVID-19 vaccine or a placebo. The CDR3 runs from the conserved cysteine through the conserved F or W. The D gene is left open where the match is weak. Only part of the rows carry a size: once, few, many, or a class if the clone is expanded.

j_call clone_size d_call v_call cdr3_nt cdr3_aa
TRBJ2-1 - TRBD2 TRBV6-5 TGTGCCAGCAGTTACTCAAGCGGGGGTGGTGGTAATGAGCAGTTCTTC CASSYSSGGGGNEQFF
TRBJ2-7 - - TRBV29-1 TGCAGCGCGGGGATCGGCTACGAGCAGTACTTC CSAGIGYEQYF
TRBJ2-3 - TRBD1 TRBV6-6 TGTGCCAGCAGCCGACAGGGGCCCAGTGGCAGCACAGATACGCAGTATTTT CASSRQGPSGSTDTQYF
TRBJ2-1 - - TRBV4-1 TGCGCCAGCAGCCAAGGGACCGCGAGCTCCTACAATGAGCAGTTCTTC CASSQGTASSYNEQFF
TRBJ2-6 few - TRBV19 TGTGCCAGTAGCATAAGGGGGTCTGGGGCCAACGTCCTGACTTTC CASSIRGSGANVLTF
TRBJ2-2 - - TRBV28 TGTGCCAGCGTTTATGCTGGCACCGGGGAGCTGTTTTTT CASVYAGTGELFF
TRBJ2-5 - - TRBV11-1 TGTGCCAGCAGCCCCCGTCAACGGCAGTACTTC CASSPRQRQYF
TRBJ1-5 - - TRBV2 TGTGCCAGCAGTGACAGGGTCGGGCAGCCCCAGCATTTT CASSDRVGQPQHF
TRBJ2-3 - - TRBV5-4 TGTGCCAGCAGCTCTTTGACGGACACAGATACGCAGTATTTT CASSSLTDTDTQYF
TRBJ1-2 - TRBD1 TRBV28 TGTGCCAGCAGTTCCGGGACAGGGGGCATCAACTATGGCTACACCTTC CASSSGTGGINYGYTF
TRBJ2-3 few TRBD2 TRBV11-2 TGTGCCAGCAGCCCAAGAAATAGCGGGGGGCCAGATACGCAGTATTTT CASSPRNSGGPDTQYF
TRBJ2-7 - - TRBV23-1 TGCCGGTACTCCTACGAGCAGTACTTC CRYSYEQYF
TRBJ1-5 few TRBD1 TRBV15 TGTGCCACGAGACAGGGGGCCGACCTATATAGCAATCAGCCCCAGCATTTT CATRQGADLYSNQPQHF
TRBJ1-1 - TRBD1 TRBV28 TGTGCCAGCAGATTCCCCGTGGCAGGGGGGAAAGCTTTCTTT CASRFPVAGGKAFF
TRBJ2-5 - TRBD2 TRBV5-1 TGCGCCAGCAGCTTGGGGACTAGCGGGGGGGAGACCCAGTACTTC CASSLGTSGGETQYF
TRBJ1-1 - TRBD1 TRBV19 TGTGCCAGTAGTATCTACAAACAGGGGTTCACTGAAGCTTTCTTT CASSIYKQGFTEAFF
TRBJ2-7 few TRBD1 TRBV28 TGTGCCAGCAGAGTGGGACAGACCTACGAGCAGTACTTC CASRVGQTYEQYF
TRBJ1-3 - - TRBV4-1 TGCGCCAGCAGCCAAGTATGGGGGGCTAGAGAGTCTGGAAACACCATATATTTT CASSQVWGARESGNTIYF
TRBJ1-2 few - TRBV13 TGTGCCAGCAGCTTAAGGGTCTTAGTCGGCTATGGCTACACCTTC CASSLRVLVGYGYTF
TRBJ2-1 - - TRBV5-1 TGCGCCAGCAGCTATGGCCTGGGGGAGGTTTACAATGAGCAGTTCTTC CASSYGLGEVYNEQFF
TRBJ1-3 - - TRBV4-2 TGTGCCAGCAGCCAAGATCATTCGGGGCTCCTTGCCACCATATATTTT CASSQDHSGLLATIYF
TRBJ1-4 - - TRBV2 TGTGCCAGCACGGGGCAGCCAACTAATGAAAAACTGTTTTTT CASTGQPTNEKLFF
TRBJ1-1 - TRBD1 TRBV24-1 TGTGCCACTACGGGACAGTCGAACACTGAAGCTTTCTTT CATTGQSNTEAFF
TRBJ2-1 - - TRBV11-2 TGTGCCAGCAGCTTACGACCTCGCAACAATGAGCAGTTCTTC CASSLRPRNNEQFF
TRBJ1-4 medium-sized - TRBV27 TGTGCCAGCAGTTTATCCCTAGGGTGGAGGACAGTCAATGAAAAACTGTTTTTT CASSLSLGWRTVNEKLFF
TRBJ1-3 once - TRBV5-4 TGTGCCAGCAGCACCGGGACAAGCTCTGGAAACACCATATATTTT CASSTGTSSGNTIYF
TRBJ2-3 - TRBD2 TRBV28 TGTGCCAGCAGTTTAGTTATACGACTAGCGGGGGGGCCAGGTCAAGATACGCAGTATTTT CASSLVIRLAGGPGQDTQYF
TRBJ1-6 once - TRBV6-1 TGTGCCAGCAGTGGCACGGCGGGGTCCTATAATTCACCCCTCCACTTT CASSGTAGSYNSPLHF
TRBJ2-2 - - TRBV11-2 TGTGCCAGCAGCTTCACAAGGGTCACCGGGGAGCTGTTTTTT CASSFTRVTGELFF
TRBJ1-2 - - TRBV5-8 TGTGCCAGCAGCCGACTGACAGGAGTTAACTATGGCTACACCTTC CASSRLTGVNYGYTF
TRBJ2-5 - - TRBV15 TGTGCCACCAGCACCCGGACAGAAGGACAAGAGACCCAGTACTTC CATSTRTEGQETQYF
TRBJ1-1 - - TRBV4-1 TGCGCCAGCAGCCTTCCGAGGGCCGCCAACACTGAAGCTTTCTTT CASSLPRAANTEAFF
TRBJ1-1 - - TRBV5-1 TGCGCCAGCAGCTTGGTCGCGGGGGACACTGAAGCTTTCTTT CASSLVAGDTEAFF
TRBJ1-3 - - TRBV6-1 TGTGCCAGCAGTGGTGGTCTGGGCAGGTCTGGAAACACCATATATTTT CASSGGLGRSGNTIYF
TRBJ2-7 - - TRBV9 TGTGCCAGCAGCGTAGACTACACCTCCTACGAGCAGTACTTC CASSVDYTSYEQYF
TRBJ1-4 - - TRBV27 TGTGCCAGCAGTCCCCGGACCTTGGGGGAAAAACTGTTTTTT CASSPRTLGEKLFF
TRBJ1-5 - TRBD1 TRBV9 TGTGCCAGCAGCGTAAATGGACAGGGAAATCAGCCCCAGCATTTT CASSVNGQGNQPQHF
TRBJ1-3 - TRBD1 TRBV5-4 TGTGCCAGCAGCTCCGCCGGGACAGGGGCAGGAAACACCATATATTTT CASSSAGTGAGNTIYF
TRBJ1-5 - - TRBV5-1 TGCGCCAGCAGCTTGGCCTTAGGGAAGGATCAGCCCCAGCATTTT CASSLALGKDQPQHF
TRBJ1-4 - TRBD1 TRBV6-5 TGTGCCAGCAGAGGACAGGGCGCAACTAATGAAAAACTGTTTTTT CASRGQGATNEKLFF
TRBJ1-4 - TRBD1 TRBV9 TGTGCCAGCAGCGTAACGGACAGGGGGCTAGCAAAACTGTTTTTT CASSVTDRGLAKLFF
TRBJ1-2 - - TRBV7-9 TGTGCCAGCAGCCCCCCACAGGGACCCAACTATGGCTACACCTTC CASSPPQGPNYGYTF
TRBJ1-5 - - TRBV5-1 TGCGCCAGCAGCTTGGTGGGGAATCAGCCCCAGCATTTT CASSLVGNQPQHF
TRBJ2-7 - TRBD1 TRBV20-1 TGCAGTGCTAGTAACACAGGGGATTTCGTCGAGCAGTACTTC CSASNTGDFVEQYF
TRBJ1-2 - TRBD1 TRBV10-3 TGTGCCACCGAGGGACAGGGGGTAAACTATGGCTACACCTTC CATEGQGVNYGYTF
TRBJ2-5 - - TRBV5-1 TGCGCCAGCAGCTTAGGGGACACCTCCGGGGAGACCCAGTACTTC CASSLGDTSGETQYF
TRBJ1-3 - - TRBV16 TGTGCCAGCAGCCAAGGCCGCCGCTCTGGAAACACCATATATTTT CASSQGRRSGNTIYF
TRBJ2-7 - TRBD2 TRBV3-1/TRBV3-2 TGTGCCAGCAGCCAAGGGGCGGGTGTCGGAGCGGGGGCCTTCTACGAGCAGTACTTC CASSQGAGVGAGAFYEQYF
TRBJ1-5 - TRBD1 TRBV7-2 TGTGCCAGCAGCTTAGCCGGGACAGGGGTTGGTCAGCCCCAGCATTTT CASSLAGTGVGQPQHF
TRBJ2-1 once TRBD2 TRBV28 TGTGCCAGCAGTCCCAGACTAGCGGGGGGGGCTAATGAGCAGTTCTTC CASSPRLAGGANEQFF